Here is one T cell receptor beta chain with its context. Its matching antigen is unknown. The CDR3 sequence is 14 residues long. Germline assignment: CDR1 MNHEY and CDR2 SVGAGI. Deletions cut 6 bases from V and 3 bases from J, with 14 bases between. This sample is drawn from a study of glioma-infiltrating T cells after dendritic cell vaccination. Study summary: Glioblastoma patients came from Phase I and II dendritic cell vaccination trials.

Profiling relied on immunoSEQ multiplex PCR, and the TCRdb table lists in-frame clones only, not all of them. There are 100,000 or so clones in the sample; 85% to 90% occur only once, and 2.7% lies in the top ten. Study-level findings and limits: Few patients contributed both blood and tumor specimens.

Time point: after dendritic cell vaccination, including at tumor progression/relapse. Patients had residual fresh-frozen tumor tissue and more than two years of survival data. PBMC sampling occurred before vaccination, two weeks after the third dose, and at progression. The sequencing used blood, collected after dendritic cell vaccination. The chain has TRBV6-5 and TRBJ1-1; D is possibly TRBD1 (5 bases). The sequence was obtained from a human donor with glioblastoma. The CDR3 protein is CASSPVWGHTEAFF. The CDR3 DNA reads TGTGCCAGCAGCCCCGTTTGGGGCCACACTGAAGCTTTCTTT.